Following are 30 T cell receptor beta chains from one sample sequenced in a study of blood T cell repertoires in COVID-19. Only in-frame clones appear in the TCRdb table, and some are missing; sequencing was by immunoSEQ multiplex PCR. The sample has about 280,000 clones; around 85% are singletons. Sequences were obtained from PBMCs or T cells enriched from blood (not recorded which). These receptors were obtained from a woman aged 45-65 years who had recovered from COVID-19.

V gene TRBV5-3 combines with J gene TRBJ2-1, with 8 nucleotides matching TRBD2. TRBV5-3 is flagged as an ORF with uncertain function. This CDR3 is built from 17 residues. Unmatched junction bases numbered 14, after V lost 4 bases and J lost 5 bases. The CDR3 protein is CARSRRGGPDRDNEQFF. CDR3 sequence (DNA): TGTGCCAGAAGCCGTCGGGGGGGGCCCGATAGGGACAATGAGCAGTTCTTC.

This chain uses TRBV5-1 with TRBJ2-2, with 12 bases that match TRBD2. This CDR3 spans 15 amino acids. Trimming cost V 4 bases and J 6 bases; bases outside gene matches: 4. In germline, CDR1 is SGHRS, CDR2 YFSETQ. DNA of the CDR3: TGCGCCAGCAGCGTGACTAGCGGGAGTTCCGGGGAGCTGTTTTTT. Its protein product is CASSVTSGSSGELFF.

This rearrangement joins TRBV5-1 to TRBJ2-6; TRBD2 matches 7 bases. V lost 2 bases and J lost 2; bases outside the gene matches: 7. CDR1 is SGHRS, CDR2 YFSETQ, per germline. CDR3 length: 17 residues. The CDR3 region has the DNA TGCGCCAGCAGCTTATACGGGAGGTCTACTGGGGCCAACGTCCTGACTTTC. This codes for CASSLYGRSTGANVLTF.

This chain joins TRBV30 and TRBJ2-3; D not certain. The ends were cut back, 8 bases at V and 5 bases at J, with 20 bases in the middle. The germline gives CDR1 GTSNPN, CDR2 SVGIG (reference sequence). The CDR3 contains 14 residues. The CDR3 nucleotides are TGTGCCGGATCAACAATCTCTCCGGGAGATACGCAGTATTTT. Encoded protein: CAGSTISPGDTQYF. The complete variable domain, with remaining parts taken from reference TRBV30 and TRBJ2-3, reads SQTIHQWPATLVQPVGSPLSLECTVEGTSNPNLYWYRQAAGRGLQLLFYSVGIGQISSEVPQNLSASRPQDRQFILSSKKLLLSDSGFYLCAGSTISPGDTQYFGPGTRLTVL.

As to this clone: This sample includes further DNA sequences coding for the same CDR3. Written as DNA, the CDR3 is TGTGCCAGCAGTTTGAGAGAAAATTCACCCCTCCACTTT. Protein sequence: CASSLRENSPLHF. The chain is built from TRBV27 and TRBJ1-6; the D is unclear. V was trimmed by 3 bases and J by 7 bases, leaving 7 bases between them. The germline V gene has CDR1 MNHEY and CDR2 SMNVEV (reference sequence). CDR3 size: 13 residues.

This sequence joins TRBV21-1 and TRBJ1-5. TRBV21-1 is listed as a pseudogene. CDR3 length equals 16 residues. As DNA, the CDR3 is TGTGCCAGCAGTATCGGGGGTACGAGGTGCAATCAGCCCCAGCATTTT. Its translation is CASSIGGTRCNQPQHF.

This chain uses TRBV19 with TRBJ1-1; D is undetermined. Trimming took 5 bases from V and 3 from J, leaving 10 bases between them. The CDR3 contains 13 residues. Per germline, CDR1 LNHDA and CDR2 SQIVND (reference sequence). The CDR3 DNA reads TGTGCCAGTAGTGCCCAGATACACACTGAAGCTTTCTTT. It translates to CASSAQIHTEAFF.

The chain combines TRBV18 with TRBJ1-3, with D maybe TRBD1 (6 bases). The V gene's germline CDR1 is KGHSH and CDR2 LQKENI. This CDR3 has 16 residues. V gave up 3 bases and J gave up 4 bases, with 16 bases separating them. For the CDR3, the DNA is TGTGCCAGCTCACCCAGTTCAGGGGAACCAGGAAACACCATATATTTT. The encoded protein is CASSPSSGEPGNTIYF. Supplemented by reference TRBV18 and TRBJ1-3, the full variable domain reads NAGVMQNPRHLVRRRGQEARLRCSPMKGHSHVYWYRQLPEEGLKFMVYLQKENIIDESGMPKERFSAEFPKEGPSILRIQQVVRGDSAAYFCASSPSSGEPGNTIYFGEGSWLTVV.

The chain employs TRBV29-1 and TRBJ2-3; 13 positions agree with TRBD2. The CDR3 is made up of 14 amino acids. V shed 4 bases, J shed 5 bases, and the junction held 3 bases outside the gene matches. Germline V lookup: CDR1 SQVTM, CDR2 ANQGSEA. CDR3 residues: CSVAGLAGEDTQYF. In DNA, the CDR3 is TGCAGCGTTGCTGGACTAGCGGGGGAAGATACGCAGTATTTT.

This clone was counted a single time. This chain links TRBV7-9 with TRBJ2-5, with D unresolved. Trimming removed 4 bases from V and 5 bases from J, with 5 bases in between. CDR3 length: 11 amino acids. Germline V gene data show CDR1 as SEHNR and CDR2 as FQNEAQ (reference sequence). Here the CDR3 DNA reads TGTGCCAGCAGCTCTAGGGAGACCCAGTACTTC. Translating it yields CASSSRETQYF.

In its sample, this clone was seen many times. The chain recombines TRBV12-3 or TRBV12-4 with TRBJ1-2, with unresolved D. The V and J ends lost 6 bases and 7 bases respectively, with 15 bases between them. CDR3 length: 13 amino acids. The CDR3 loop is CASSWIRGTGYTF. The CDR3 region has the DNA TGTGCCAGCAGCTGGATTCGGGGAACTGGCTACACCTTC.

The chain couples TRBV5-8 to TRBJ2-5, with TRBD2 as a possible D gene (5 bases). The V and J ends lost 5 bases and 5 bases respectively, with 13 bases between them. Looked up from germline, CDR1 is SGHTS and CDR2 is YDEGEE. The CDR3 covers 13 residues. The CDR3, as DNA: TGTGCCAGCAGGTGGCGGGCGGCGGAGACCCAGTACTTC. As protein: CASRWRAAETQYF.

The rearrangement links TRBV18 to TRBJ1-1; 10 nucleotides line up with TRBD1. The junction had 3 bases not matched to a gene; V was cut back by 2 bases and J by 3 bases. This CDR3 comprises 15 residues. The germline V gene encodes CDR1 KGHSH and CDR2 LQKENI. Written as DNA, the CDR3 is TGTGCCAGCTCACCAAGGGGACAGGGGTACACTGAAGCTTTCTTT. Translating it yields CASSPRGQGYTEAFF. The full variable domain, completed using reference TRBV18 and TRBJ1-1, is NAGVMQNPRHLVRRRGQEARLRCSPMKGHSHVYWYRQLPEEGLKFMVYLQKENIIDESGMPKERFSAEFPKEGPSILRIQQVVRGDSAAYFCASSPRGQGYTEAFFGQGTRLTVV.

The J gene is TRBJ1-6, the V gene TRBV7-9; D is undetermined. The CDR3 loop spans 15 amino acids. V lost 5 bases to trimming and J lost 8 bases, with 16 bases between them. Per the germline V gene, CDR1 is SEHNR and CDR2 is FQNEAQ (reference sequence). CDR3 in DNA: TGTGCCAGCAGCGTCGGGGTAACGGGTGATTCACCCCTCCACTTT. This encodes CASSVGVTGDSPLHF.

The V call is TRBV24-1, the J call TRBJ1-5, with D possibly matching TRBD1 (6 bases). V was cut by 3 bases and J by 11 bases, with 19 bases left in between. Germline CDR1 and CDR2: KGHDR and SFDVKD. This CDR3 is built from 15 residues. Here the CDR3 DNA reads TGTGCCACCAGTGATGCCCGAACAGGGACCGTGGCCCAGCATTTT. This translates into CATSDARTGTVAQHF.

The chain carries TRBV7-9 and TRBJ1-4, with TRBD1 as a possible D gene (5 bases). CDR3 length: 14 amino acids. V lost 1 base and J lost 7, with 10 bases in between. Germline values: CDR1 SEHNR, CDR2 FQNEAQ (reference sequence). CDR3 amino acids: CASSLGREGEKLFF. CDR3 nucleotides: TGTGCCAGCAGCTTAGGCAGGGAAGGTGAAAAACTGTTTTTT. The whole variable domain, filled in from reference TRBV7-9 and TRBJ1-4, reads DTGVSQNPRHKITKRGQNVTFRCDPISEHNRLYWYRQTLGQGPEFLTYFQNEAQLEKSRLLSDRFSAERPKGSFSTLEIQRTEQGDSAMYLCASSLGREGEKLFFGSGTQLSVL.

This chain connects TRBV29-1 to TRBJ1-3; a weak D match, TRBD1 (5 bases). The CDR3 runs 12 residues. Trimming stripped 7 bases from V and 4 bases from J, with 11 bases between. CDR1 SQVTM and CDR2 ANQGSEA come from the germline V gene. The CDR3 loop reads CSARDSGNTIYF. In DNA, the CDR3 is TGCAGCGCCAGGGACTCCGGAAACACCATATATTTT. The full variable domain, its missing parts supplied by reference TRBV29-1 and TRBJ1-3, is SAVISQKPSRDICQRGTSLTIQCQVDSQVTMMFWYRQQPGQSLTLIATANQGSEATYESGFVIDKFPISRPNLTFSTLTVSNMSPEDSSIYLCSARDSGNTIYFGEGSWLTVV.

The gene calls are TRBV5-1 and TRBJ2-1; 7 nucleotides agree with TRBD1. The CDR3 has 16 amino acids. Unmatched junction bases numbered 13, after V lost 4 bases and J lost 6 bases. The V gene's germline CDR1 is SGHRS and CDR2 YFSETQ. DNA for the CDR3: TGCGCCAGCAGCATGAACCCGACGGGACAGTTCAATGAGCAGTTCTTC. Translated: CASSMNPTGQFNEQFF.

This clone was seen a handful of times. This chain uses TRBV5-6 with TRBJ2-5, with D maybe TRBD1 (6 bases). Germline loops: CDR1 SGHDT, CDR2 YYEEEE. Trimming left V 0 bases short and J 2 bases short, with 11 bases between. This CDR3 region has 15 residues. In DNA form, the CDR3 reads TGTGCCAGCAGCTTGGTAACAGGGCGGCAAGAGACCCAGTACTTC. Residues: CASSLVTGRQETQYF. The variable domain in full, completed from reference TRBV5-6 and TRBJ2-5, reads DAGVTQSPTHLIKTRGQQVTLRCSPKSGHDTVSWYQQALGQGPQFIFQYYEEEERQRGNFPDRFSGHQFPNYSSELNVNALLLGDSALYLCASSLVTGRQETQYFGPGTRLLVL.

The J gene is TRBJ2-7, the V gene TRBV6-1; D remains ambiguous. The CDR3 length is 14 residues. CDR1 is MNHNS and CDR2 is SASEGT in the germline V gene. V lost 2 bases to trimming and J lost 7 bases, with 15 bases between them. The CDR3 DNA follows: TGTGCCAGCAGTGAATCTGGCCCACCGGAGGAGCAGTACTTC. Translation: CASSESGPPEEQYF.

This chain joins TRBV6-6 and TRBJ1-6; D is possibly TRBD1 (5 bases). The V gene lost 0 bases and the J gene lost 10 bases, with 10 bases spanning the gap. The CDR3 length is 14 residues. Germline V gene sequence: CDR1 MNHNY, CDR2 SVGAGI (reference sequence). In DNA, the CDR3 is TGTGCCAGCAGTTACTCGAAAGGGGAATCACCCCTCCACTTT. Translating gives CASSYSKGESPLHF.

This sequence joins TRBV7-8 and TRBJ1-2, with D uncertain. There are 20 residues in the CDR3. Germline-derived CDR1 and CDR2 are SGHVS and FQNEAQ. The V end was cut by 2 bases, the J end by 7 bases, with 32 bases between. The CDR3 region is CASSLKSGMRQRLPPGGYTF. The DNA of the CDR3 is TGTGCCAGCAGCTTAAAGTCGGGGATGCGGCAGCGGCTTCCGCCGGGTGGCTACACCTTC.

Note on this clone: Other DNA sequences from this sample encode an identical CDR3 as well. The V gene is TRBV5-1, the J gene TRBJ1-4; D gene ambiguous. The ends were cut back, 0 bases at V and 0 bases at J, with 6 bases in the middle. The CDR3 runs to 15 residues. Looked up from germline, CDR1 is SGHRS and CDR2 is YFSETQ. Here the CDR3 DNA reads TGCGCCAGCAGCTTGGAGCAAGCAACTAATGAAAAACTGTTTTTT. The encoded protein is CASSLEQATNEKLFF.

The chain links TRBV28 to TRBJ2-5, with unresolved D. CDR1 MDHEN and CDR2 SYDVKM come from the germline V gene. V was cut by 6 bases and J by 2 bases, with 13 bases left in between. The CDR3 runs 14 residues. The CDR3, as DNA: TGTGCCAGCAGACAGCCGGCGCCGCAAGAGACCCAGTACTTC. Translated: CASRQPAPQETQYF.

This chain joins TRBV18 and TRBJ2-7, with D possibly matching TRBD1 (6 bases). The V end was cut by 5 bases, the J end by 0 bases, with 17 bases between. The CDR3 is 16 amino acids. The germline V gene encodes CDR1 KGHSH and CDR2 LQKENI. For the CDR3, the DNA is TGTGCCAGCTCAGAACTAAGCAGGGGCAGCTCCTACGAGCAGTACTTC. As protein: CASSELSRGSSYEQYF.

This rearrangement joins TRBV4-2 to TRBJ1-1; TRBD1 matches at 8 bases. The J segment lost 4 bases and the V segment lost 2 bases, leaving 15 bases of the junction unmatched. The germline CDR1 and CDR2 sequences are LGHNA and YNFKEQ. This CDR3 region has 18 residues. Here the CDR3 DNA reads TGTGCCAGCAGCCAAAGACAGGGGCCGAGGAGGGGGACCACTGAAGCTTTCTTT. This encodes CASSQRQGPRRGTTEAFF.

This clone has only one observation. The J gene is TRBJ2-7, the V gene TRBV10-2; 9 nucleotides match TRBD2. V was clipped by 6 bases and J by 2 bases; unmatched bases: 5. CDR1 and CDR2 from the germline V gene are WSHSY and SAAADI. This CDR3 region has 14 residues. In DNA form, the CDR3 reads TGCGCCAGCAGCTTGACTAGCGGAACCTACGAGCAGTACTTC. Its protein is CASSLTSGTYEQYF.

This chain joins TRBV7-9 and TRBJ1-5, with no clear D. Germline V gene lookup returns CDR1 SEHNR and CDR2 FQNEAQ (reference sequence). Trimming took off 2 bases at V and 2 bases at J, with 10 bases between the two ends. CDR3 size: 15 residues. The CDR3 coding sequence is TGTGCCAGCAGCTTATCAGGAGGACGCAATCAGCCCCAGCATTTT. Encoded protein: CASSLSGGRNQPQHF.

The chain employs TRBV6-2 or TRBV6-3 and TRBJ2-2, with TRBD1 identical over 8 bases. Germline V gene lookup returns CDR1 MNHEY and CDR2 SVGEGT. J gave up 7 bases and V 6 bases, and 7 bases lay outside the gene matches. The CDR3 sequence is 14 residues long. CDR3 residues: CASSQTGGGGELFF. The DNA of the CDR3 is TGTGCCAGCAGCCAAACAGGGGGAGGCGGGGAGCTGTTTTTT.

The chain couples TRBV7-9 to TRBJ1-1; 8 bases are shared with TRBD1. CDR1 and CDR2 (germline): SEHNR, FQNEAQ (reference sequence). The CDR3 consists of 13 residues. Unmatched junction bases numbered 6, after V lost 5 bases and J lost 7 bases. The CDR3 sequence: CASSLTGTGEAFF. CDR3 DNA sequence: TGTGCCAGCAGCCTCACCGGGACAGGTGAAGCTTTCTTT.